This T cell receptor (beta chain) was observed in a study of blood T cell repertoires in COVID-19. Across the study: The analysed material was cDNA or gDNA that came from T cells, B-cell-depleted T cells, or PBMCs.

Individuals aged roughly 18 to 95 years were recruited from around 22 US areas. During the 2 weeks before they entered the study, exposed participants had met someone with a PCR-confirmed or clinician-diagnosed COVID-19 case. Under the authors' procedure: Reference gene primer amplification yielded estimated nucleated cell counts. Sequenced by immunoSEQ multiplex PCR; TCRdb stores in-frame clones only, minus some. V and J calls and clone size come straight from that table; D and trimming were deduced from the DNA. The sample lists some 240,000 clones, approximately 89% occurring once. V shed 3 bases and J 2 bases; nucleotides not matched to a gene: 6. Germline CDR1 and CDR2: MDHEN and SYDVKM. There are 16 residues in the CDR3.

The TCR comes from a woman aged 40 to 50 who had been exposed to COVID-19. The sequencing sample was made of PBMCs or T cells enriched from blood (not recorded which). The gene calls are TRBV28 and TRBJ1-5, with 8 positions matching TRBD1. CDR3 in DNA: TGTGCCAGCAGTTTCAACCCGGGACAGGGCAATCAGCCCCAGCATTTT. Protein sequence: CASSFNPGQGNQPQHF.